This TCR beta chain was profiled in a study of Graves' ophthalmopathy and Graves' hyperthyroidism. Per the germline V gene, CDR1 is SNHLY and CDR2 is FYNNEI. CDR3 length equals 13 residues. The authors amplified TCR beta CDR3 regions from RNA transcripts. First-round RT-PCR used HTBI primers; second-round multiplex PCR followed. MiXCR was run by TCRdb on the multiplex PCR reads, yielding one entry per CDR3 protein. In the table there are hundreds of thousands of distinct CDR3 sequences, roughly 41% of which are singletons. In regard to this clonotype: The germline gene is not matched at one end of the junction; a read error may be the cause.

Among the exclusions were patients with other autoimmune diseases, uncontrolled infections, pregnancy or lactation. The sample was peripheral blood. The receptor's source is an adult man with Graves' ophthalmopathy. The chain combines TRBV2 with TRBJ2-5; TRBD2 agrees at 13 bases. This CDR3 reads CATGLAGKETQYF. CDR3 bases: TGCGCCACGGGACTAGCGGGAAAAGAGACCCAGTACTTC.